Described below is a single T cell receptor (beta chain) sequence and its context. The source of the sample is a study of blood T cell repertoires in COVID-19. Produced via immunoSEQ multiplex PCR; TCRdb's table is partial and in-frame only. Of approximately 52,000 clones detected, less than 90% appear once; the ten largest clones hold over 1%. CDR3 length: 18 residues. CDR1 is LGHNT, CDR2 FRNRAP, per germline. V lost 0 bases to trimming and J lost 1 base, with 17 bases between them. The TCR comes from a man aged 55 to 69 with acute or convalescent COVID-19. The sequencing input was peripheral blood. The chain combines TRBV12-5 with TRBJ2-3, with D possibly matching TRBD2 (5 bases). The CDR3 DNA is TGTGCTAGTGGTTTGGTACCCTCCCTAGCATCGGGCACAGATACGCAGTATTTT. It translates to CASGLVPSLASGTDTQYF.